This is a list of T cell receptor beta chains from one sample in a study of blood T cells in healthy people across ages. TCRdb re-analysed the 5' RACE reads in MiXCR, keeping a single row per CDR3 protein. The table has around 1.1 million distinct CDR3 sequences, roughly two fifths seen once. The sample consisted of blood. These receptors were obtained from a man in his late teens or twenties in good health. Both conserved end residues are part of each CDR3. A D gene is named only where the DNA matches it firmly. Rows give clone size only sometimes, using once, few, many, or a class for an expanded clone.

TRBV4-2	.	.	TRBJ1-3	TGTGCCAGCAGCCAAGATATGGTTGGAAACACCATATATTTT	CASSQDMVGNTIYF
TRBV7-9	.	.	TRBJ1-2	TGTGCCAGCAGCTTAGGGCAGGCCTATAACGATGGCTACACCTTC	CASSLGQAYNDGYTF
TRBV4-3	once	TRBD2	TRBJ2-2	TGCGCCAGCAGCCAAGAGATGGGACTAGCAAACACCGGGGAGCTGTTTTTT	CASSQEMGLANTGELFF
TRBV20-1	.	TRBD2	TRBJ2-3	TGCAGTGCCTTAGGGGCTAGCGGGGGCCTAGTCACAGATACGCAGTATTTT	CSALGASGGLVTDTQYF
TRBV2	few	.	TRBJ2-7	TGTGCCAGCAGTGAATTCTACGAGCAGTACTTC	CASSEFYEQYF
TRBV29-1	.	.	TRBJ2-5	TGCAGCGTGAGAATTACAGGGGAGGGAGAGACCCAGTACTTC	CSVRITGEGETQYF
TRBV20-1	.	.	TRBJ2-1	TGCAGTGAATCGGTGGGCCGATACAACGAGCAGTTCTTC	CSESVGRYNEQFF
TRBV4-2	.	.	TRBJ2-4	TGTGCCAACAGCCAAGCAGGGGACAAAACCATTCAGTACTTC	CANSQAGDKTIQYF
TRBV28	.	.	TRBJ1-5	TGCTCGGTCCGGGGTAGGGAAACGGTGAGCAATCAGCCCCAGCATTTT	CSVRGRETVSNQPQHF
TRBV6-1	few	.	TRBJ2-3	TGTGCCAGCAGTGAAGAACTAGTCCCGCAGTATTTT	CASSEELVPQYF
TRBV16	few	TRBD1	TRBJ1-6	TGTGCCAGCAGCCAACCCGACAGGGGGTGGAATTCACCCCTCCACTTT	CASSQPDRGWNSPLHF
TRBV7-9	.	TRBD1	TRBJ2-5	TGCGCCAGCACCGTGACCCTGGAATCCGGGACAGAAAAAGAGACCCAGTACTTC	CASTVTLESGTEKETQYF
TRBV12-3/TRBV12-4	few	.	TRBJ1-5	TGTGCCAGCAGTTTAAGCACGAATCGGCCCCAGCATTTT	CASSLSTNRPQHF
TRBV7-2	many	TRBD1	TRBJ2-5	TGTGCCAGCAGCTTAGCGACGGACAGGGGAAAGACCCAGTACTTC	CASSLATDRGKTQYF
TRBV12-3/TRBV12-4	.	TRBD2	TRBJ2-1	TGTGCCAGCAGTACCGTGACTAGCTCGGATGAGCAGTTCTTC	CASSTVTSSDEQFF
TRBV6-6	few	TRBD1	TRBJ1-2	TGTGCCAGCAACCCCGACACAGGGGCCACAGCTAACTATGGCTACACCTTC	CASNPDTGATANYGYTF
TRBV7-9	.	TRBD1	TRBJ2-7	TGTGCCAGCAGCCCCCCATCGGGACAGAAATTCTACGAGCAGTACTTC	CASSPPSGQKFYEQYF
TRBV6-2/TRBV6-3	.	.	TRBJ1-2	TGTGCCAGCAGTTACCCATCCGGGACAAGAGGCTACACCTTC	CASSYPSGTRGYTF